This paragraph covers one T cell receptor (beta chain) sequence. The CDR3 spans 18 residues. The ends lost 3 bases at V and 7 bases at J; junction bases unmatched: 14. From germline, CDR1 is MGHRA and CDR2 YSYEKL. This specimen belongs to a study of CD8 T cells in ankylosing spondylitis. TCRdb passed the 5' RACE reads through MiXCR, listing each CDR3 protein once. The repertoire includes about 310,000 distinct CDR3 sequences, around 21% of them detected once, and approximately 3.7% sits in the top ten. V and J are TRBV4-1 and TRBJ2-4; 11 bases align to TRBD2. This receptor was identified in a female donor with ankylosing spondylitis or in good health (not recorded which). Sequenced input: blood, either unsorted or a sorted T cell fraction (not recorded which). CDR3 DNA sequence: TGCGCCAGCAGCCAGGGGACCACCAGACTAGCGGGGATGAACATTCAGTACTTC. Its protein product is CASSQGTTRLAGMNIQYF.